This TCR beta chain was sequenced in a study of T-cell reconstitution after alpha-beta-depleted transplantation in children. General study results and limits: After transplant, high TCRbeta diversity at day 60 in some patients arose from surviving recipient T cells and thymic progenitors. Several hundred graft clones that had expanded were reportedly the source of alpha-beta T cells about two months after transplant. It was newly produced T cells that mostly accounted for T-cell counts and diversity one year after transplant.

V dropped 2 bases and J dropped 1; count of bases not matched to a gene: 6. CDR3 length equals 17 residues. Unique molecular identifiers were incorporated during preparation of the TCRbeta library. TCRdb itself ran the PCR reads through MiXCR, one entry per CDR3 protein. This table has over 200,000 distinct CDR3 sequences, under 8.5% appearing once. About this clonotype itself: The antigen is not known.

The sequences come from PBMCs, mostly from graft donor cells, collected 360 days after TCRalphabeta/CD19-depleted stem cell transplant. This TCR was sampled from a male patient aged 2 to 9 who had a stem cell transplant for acute myeloid leukemia, so the T cells may come from the graft donor. The chain joins TRBV12-3 or TRBV12-4 to TRBJ2-3; TRBD1 matches 10 bases. The CDR3 loop is CASSLLRTGGGTDTQYF. The CDR3 DNA reads as TGTGCCAGCAGTTTACTTAGGACAGGGGGTGGCACAGATACGCAGTATTTT.